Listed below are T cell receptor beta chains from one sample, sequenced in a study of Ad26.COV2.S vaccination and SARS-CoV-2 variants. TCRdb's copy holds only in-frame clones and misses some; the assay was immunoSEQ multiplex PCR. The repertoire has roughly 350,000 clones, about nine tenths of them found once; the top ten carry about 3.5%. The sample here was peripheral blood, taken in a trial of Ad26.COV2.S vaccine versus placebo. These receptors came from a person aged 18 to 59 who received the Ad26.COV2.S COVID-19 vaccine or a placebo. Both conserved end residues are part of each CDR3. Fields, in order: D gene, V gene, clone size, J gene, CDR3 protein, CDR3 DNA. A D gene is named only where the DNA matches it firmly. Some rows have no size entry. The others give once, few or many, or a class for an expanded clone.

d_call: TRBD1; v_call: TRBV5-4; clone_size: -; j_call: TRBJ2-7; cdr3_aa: CASSKGATGQGVSEQYF; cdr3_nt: TGTGCCAGCAGCAAGGGGGCAACGGGACAGGGTGTTTCCGAGCAGTACTTC
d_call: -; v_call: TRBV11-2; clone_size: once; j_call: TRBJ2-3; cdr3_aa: CASRFDRGGTDTQYF; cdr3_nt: TGTGCCAGCAGATTCGACAGGGGAGGGACAGATACGCAGTATTTT
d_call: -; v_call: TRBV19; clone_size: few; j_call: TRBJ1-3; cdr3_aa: CASSLGGNTIYF; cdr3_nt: TGTGCCAGTAGTCTGGGAGGAAACACCATATATTTT
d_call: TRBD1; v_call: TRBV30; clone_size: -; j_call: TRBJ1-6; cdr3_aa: CAWNPGQGYNSPLHF; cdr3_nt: TGTGCCTGGAACCCGGGACAGGGCTATAATTCACCCCTCCACTTT
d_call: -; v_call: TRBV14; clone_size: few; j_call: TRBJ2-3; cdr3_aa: CASSPSGGHLDTQYF; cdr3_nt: TGTGCCAGCAGCCCCTCCGGGGGGCATTTAGATACGCAGTATTTT
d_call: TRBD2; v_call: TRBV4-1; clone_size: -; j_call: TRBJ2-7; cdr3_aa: CASSQGVGLAGGYF; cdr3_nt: TGCGCCAGCAGCCAAGGGGTAGGCCTAGCGGGGGGGTACTTC
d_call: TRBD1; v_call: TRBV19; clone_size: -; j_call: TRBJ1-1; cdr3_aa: CASSHGTGGSEAFF; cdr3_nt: TGTGCCAGTAGTCACGGGACAGGGGGTTCTGAAGCTTTCTTT
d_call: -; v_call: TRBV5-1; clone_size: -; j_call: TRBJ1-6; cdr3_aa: CASRLQGWNSPLHF; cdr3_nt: TGCGCCAGCAGACTACAGGGTTGGAATTCACCCCTCCACTTT
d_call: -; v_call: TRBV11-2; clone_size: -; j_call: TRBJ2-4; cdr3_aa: CASSLRGSGTKNIQYF; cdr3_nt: TGTGCCAGCAGCTTAAGAGGGTCGGGAACCAAAAACATTCAGTACTTC
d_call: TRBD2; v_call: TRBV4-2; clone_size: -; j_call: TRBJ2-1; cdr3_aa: CASSPAGLADVSEQFF; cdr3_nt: TGTGCCAGCAGCCCAGCCGGACTAGCGGATGTCAGTGAGCAGTTCTTC
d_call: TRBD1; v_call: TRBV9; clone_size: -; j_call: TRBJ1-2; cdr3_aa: CASTLAGGKYGYTF; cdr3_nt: TGTGCCAGCACTTTAGCAGGGGGGAAATATGGCTACACCTTC
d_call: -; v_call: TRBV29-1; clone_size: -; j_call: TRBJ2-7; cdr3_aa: CSVRDAASYEQYF; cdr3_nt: TGCAGCGTGCGGGACGCGGCCTCCTACGAGCAGTACTTC
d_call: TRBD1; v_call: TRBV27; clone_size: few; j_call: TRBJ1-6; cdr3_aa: CASNPQGDYNSPLHF; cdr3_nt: TGTGCCAGCAACCCCCAGGGGGACTATAATTCACCCCTCCACTTT
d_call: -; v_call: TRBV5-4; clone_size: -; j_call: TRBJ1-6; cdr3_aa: CASSSEKYSPLHF; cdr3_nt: TGTGCCAGCAGTTCAGAGAAATATTCACCCCTCCACTTT
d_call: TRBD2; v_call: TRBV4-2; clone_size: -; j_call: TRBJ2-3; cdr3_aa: CASSQGLAVSTDTQYF; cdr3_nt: TGTGCCAGCAGCCAAGGACTAGCGGTAAGCACAGATACGCAGTATTTT
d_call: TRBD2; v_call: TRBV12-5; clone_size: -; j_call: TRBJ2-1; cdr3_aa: CASGGTSAHYNEQFF; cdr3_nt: TGTGCTAGTGGAGGGACTAGCGCCCACTACAATGAGCAGTTCTTC
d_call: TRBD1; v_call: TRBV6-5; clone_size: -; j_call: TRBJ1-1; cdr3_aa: CASSTGTEGDTEAFF; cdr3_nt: TGTGCCAGCAGTACCGGGACAGAAGGCGACACTGAAGCTTTCTTT
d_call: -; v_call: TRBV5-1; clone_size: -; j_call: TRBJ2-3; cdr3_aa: CASSLEARVVTDTQYF; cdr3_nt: TGCGCCAGCAGCTTGGAGGCCAGGGTTGTGACAGATACGCAGTATTTT
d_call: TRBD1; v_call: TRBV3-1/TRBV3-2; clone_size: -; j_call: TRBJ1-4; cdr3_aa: CASSHRRDRGHTNEKLFF; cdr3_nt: TGTGCCAGCAGCCATCGCCGGGACAGGGGGCACACTAATGAAAAACTGTTTTTT
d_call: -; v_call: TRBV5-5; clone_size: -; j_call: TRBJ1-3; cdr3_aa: CASSLVVGGLSGNTIYF; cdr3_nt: TGTGCCAGCAGCCTGGTCGTGGGGGGGCTCTCGGGAAACACCATATATTTT
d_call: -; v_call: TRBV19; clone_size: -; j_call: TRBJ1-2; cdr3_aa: CASRTIVDDYGYTF; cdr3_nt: TGTGCCAGTAGGACGATTGTGGATGACTATGGCTACACCTTC
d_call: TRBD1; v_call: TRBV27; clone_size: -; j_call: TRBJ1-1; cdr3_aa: CASTPGGQEFRDTEAFF; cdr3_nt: TGTGCCAGCACCCCTGGGGGACAGGAGTTTCGGGACACTGAAGCTTTCTTT
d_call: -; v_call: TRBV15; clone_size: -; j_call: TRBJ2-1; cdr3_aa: CATLKDSGNEQFF; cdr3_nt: TGTGCCACACTTAAGGACAGCGGGAATGAGCAGTTCTTC
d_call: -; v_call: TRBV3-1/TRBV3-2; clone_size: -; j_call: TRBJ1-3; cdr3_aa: CASSQSPIDRLGPGGNTIYF; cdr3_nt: TGTGCCAGCAGCCAATCCCCGATCGACAGGCTGGGGCCGGGAGGAAACACCATATATTTT
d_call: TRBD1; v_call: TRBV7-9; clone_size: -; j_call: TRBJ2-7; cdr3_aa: CASSHRDRGHEQYF; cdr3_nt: TGTGCCAGCAGCCACCGGGACAGGGGCCACGAGCAGTACTTC
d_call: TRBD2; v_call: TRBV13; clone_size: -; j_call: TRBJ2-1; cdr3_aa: CASSTAGLAGGVSEQFF; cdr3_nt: TGTGCCAGCAGCACCGCCGGACTAGCGGGGGGAGTAAGTGAGCAGTTCTTC
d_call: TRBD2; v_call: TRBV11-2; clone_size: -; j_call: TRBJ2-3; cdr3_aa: CASSFHGLAGGTDTQYF; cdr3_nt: TGTGCCAGCAGCTTTCACGGACTAGCGGGGGGTACAGATACGCAGTATTTT
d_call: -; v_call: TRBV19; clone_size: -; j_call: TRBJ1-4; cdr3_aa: CASSMDPLREKLFF; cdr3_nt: TGTGCCAGTAGTATGGATCCGTTGCGTGAAAAACTGTTTTTT
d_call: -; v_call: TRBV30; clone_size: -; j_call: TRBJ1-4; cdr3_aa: CACGHTNEKLFF; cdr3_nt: TGTGCCTGCGGCCACACTAATGAAAAACTGTTTTTT
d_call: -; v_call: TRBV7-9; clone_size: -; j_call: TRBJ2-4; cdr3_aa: CASTRDKNIQYF; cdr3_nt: TGTGCCAGCACCCGGGACAAAAACATTCAGTACTTC
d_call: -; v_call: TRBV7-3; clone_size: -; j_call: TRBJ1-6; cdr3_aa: CASSLDSYNSPLHF; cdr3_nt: TGTGCCAGCAGTTTGGACAGTTATAATTCACCCCTCCACTTT
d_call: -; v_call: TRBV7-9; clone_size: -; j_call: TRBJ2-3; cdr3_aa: CASSWGGAATDTQYF; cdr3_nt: TGTGCCAGCAGCTGGGGGGGCGCCGCCACAGATACGCAGTATTTT
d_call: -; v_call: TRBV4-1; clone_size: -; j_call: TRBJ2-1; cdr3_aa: CASSHRGGGDNEQFF; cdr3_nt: TGCGCCAGCAGCCACCGAGGAGGAGGGGACAATGAGCAGTTCTTC
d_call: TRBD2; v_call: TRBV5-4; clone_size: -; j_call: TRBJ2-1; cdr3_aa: CASSPRGGATSYNEQFF; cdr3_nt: TGTGCCAGCAGCCCCCGCGGGGGGGCCACCTCCTACAATGAGCAGTTCTTC
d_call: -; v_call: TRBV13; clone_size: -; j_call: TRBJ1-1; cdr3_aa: CASSPGVQAFF; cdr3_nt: TGTGCCAGCAGCCCGGGGGTCCAAGCTTTCTTT
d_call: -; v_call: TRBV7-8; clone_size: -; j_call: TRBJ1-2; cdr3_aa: CASSLGWSGPNYGYTF; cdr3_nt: TGTGCCAGCAGCTTAGGTTGGTCAGGTCCTAACTATGGCTACACCTTC
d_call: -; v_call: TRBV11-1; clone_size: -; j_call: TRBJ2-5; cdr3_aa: CASSLAGIARETQYF; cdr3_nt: TGTGCCAGCAGCTTAGCGGGGATAGCACGAGAGACCCAGTACTTC
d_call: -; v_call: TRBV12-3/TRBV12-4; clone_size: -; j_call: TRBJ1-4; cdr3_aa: CASSFGQKLFF; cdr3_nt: TGTGCCAGCAGTTTTGGACAGAAACTGTTTTTT
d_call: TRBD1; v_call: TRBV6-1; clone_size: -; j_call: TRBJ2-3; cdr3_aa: CASSEQRTGGTDTQYF; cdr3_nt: TGTGCCAGCAGTGAACAGAGGACAGGGGGGACAGATACGCAGTATTTT
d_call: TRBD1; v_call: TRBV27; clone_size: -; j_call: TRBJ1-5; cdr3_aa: CASSSLTGPGSNQPQHF; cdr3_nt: TGTGCCAGCAGTTCTTTGACAGGGCCCGGTAGCAATCAGCCCCAGCATTTT
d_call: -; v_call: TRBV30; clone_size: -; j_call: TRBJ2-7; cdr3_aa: CAWSVGVPYEQYF; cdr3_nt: TGTGCCTGGAGTGTGGGAGTTCCCTACGAGCAGTACTTC
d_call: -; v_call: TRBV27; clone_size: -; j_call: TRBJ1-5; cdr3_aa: CASSPRRGANQPQHF; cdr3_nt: TGTGCCAGCAGTCCCCGGAGGGGAGCAAATCAGCCCCAGCATTTT